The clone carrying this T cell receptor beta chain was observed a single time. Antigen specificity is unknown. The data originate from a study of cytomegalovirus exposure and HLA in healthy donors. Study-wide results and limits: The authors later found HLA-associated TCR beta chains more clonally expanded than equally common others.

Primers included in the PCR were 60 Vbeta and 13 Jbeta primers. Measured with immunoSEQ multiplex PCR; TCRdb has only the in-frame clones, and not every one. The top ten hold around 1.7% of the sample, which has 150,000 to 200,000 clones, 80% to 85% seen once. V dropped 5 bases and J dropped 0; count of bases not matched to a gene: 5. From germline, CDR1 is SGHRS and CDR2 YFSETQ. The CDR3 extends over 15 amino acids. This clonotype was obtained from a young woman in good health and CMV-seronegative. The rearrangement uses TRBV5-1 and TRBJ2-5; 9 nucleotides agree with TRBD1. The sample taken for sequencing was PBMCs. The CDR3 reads CASRAGTGYQETQYF. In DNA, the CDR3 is TGCGCCAGCAGGGCCGGGACAGGGTACCAAGAGACCCAGTACTTC.